This paragraph reports one TCR beta chain. V gave up 2 bases and J gave up 1 base, with 10 bases separating them. This CDR3 is 14 amino acids long. Germline CDR1 SGHDT, CDR2 YYEEEE. An input of 0.5 to 1 ug of RNA was subjected to reverse transcription using random hexamers. Amplification of TCR beta CDR3 was carried out by immunoSEQ multiplex PCR, which covered 54 Vbeta and 13 Jbeta segments. TCRdb itself ran the immunoSEQ multiplex PCR reads through MiXCR, one entry per CDR3 protein. The sample holds approximately 280,000 distinct CDR3 sequences, 70% to 90% seen once. CD8+ and CD4+ T cells from blood underwent TCR beta sequencing. The multiple sclerosis controls were treatment-naive patients with relapsing-remitting disease that was stable or active. The data belong to a study of CD8 T cells in Susac syndrome.

V gene TRBV5-6 combines with J gene TRBJ2-7; perhaps TRBD1 as D (5 bases). Sequencing used CD8+ T cells from PBMCs. The sequence was obtained from a human donor with multiple sclerosis. The CDR3 DNA follows: TGTGCCAGCAGCTTTGCGGACACTTCCTACGAGCAGTACTTC. This gives the protein CASSFADTSYEQYF.